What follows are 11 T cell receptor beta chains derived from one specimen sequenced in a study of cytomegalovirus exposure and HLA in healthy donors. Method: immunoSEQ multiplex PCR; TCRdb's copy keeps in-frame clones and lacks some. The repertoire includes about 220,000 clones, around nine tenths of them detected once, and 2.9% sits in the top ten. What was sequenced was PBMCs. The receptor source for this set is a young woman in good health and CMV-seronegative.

The CDR3 sequence: CSARQRRVNTEAFF. The CDR3 DNA is TGCAGCGCCCGTCAACGGCGGGTGAACACTGAAGCTTTCTTT. The rearrangement uses TRBV29-1 and TRBJ1-1; no firm D call. The CDR3 extends over 14 amino acids. Germline V gene sequence: CDR1 SQVTM, CDR2 ANQGSEA. The V end lost 7 bases, the J end lost 0 bases, and 15 bases lay between the germline ends.

The CDR3 region is CASSRQYSNQPQHF. CDR3 bases: TGTGCCAGTAGTAGACAGTATAGCAATCAGCCCCAGCATTTT. V usage is TRBV19 and J usage is TRBJ1-5; D is perhaps TRBD1 (5 bases). The V and J ends lost 4 bases and 0 bases respectively, with 7 bases between them. This CDR3 has 14 residues. Germline values: CDR1 LNHDA, CDR2 SQIVND (reference sequence).

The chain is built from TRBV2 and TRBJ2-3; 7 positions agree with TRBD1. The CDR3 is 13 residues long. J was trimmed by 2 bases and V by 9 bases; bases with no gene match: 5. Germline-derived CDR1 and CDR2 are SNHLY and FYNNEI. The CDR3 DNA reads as TGTGCCAGGAGGGACAGAAACACAGATACGCAGTATTTT. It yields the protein CARRDRNTDTQYF.

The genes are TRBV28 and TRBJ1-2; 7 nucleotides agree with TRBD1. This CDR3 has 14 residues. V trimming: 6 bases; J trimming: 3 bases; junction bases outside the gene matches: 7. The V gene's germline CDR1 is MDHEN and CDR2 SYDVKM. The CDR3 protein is CASRLQGNYYGYTF. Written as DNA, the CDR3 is TGTGCCAGCAGACTACAGGGGAACTACTATGGCTACACCTTC.

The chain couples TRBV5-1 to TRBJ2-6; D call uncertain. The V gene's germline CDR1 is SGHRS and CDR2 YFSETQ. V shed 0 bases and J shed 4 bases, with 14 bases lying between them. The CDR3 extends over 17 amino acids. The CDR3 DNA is TGCGCCAGCAGCTTGGCCGGCACACCCAGGGGGGCCAACGTCCTGACTTTC. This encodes CASSLAGTPRGANVLTF. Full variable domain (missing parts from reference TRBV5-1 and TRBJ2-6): KAGVTQTPRYLIKTRGQQVTLSCSPISGHRSVSWYQQTPGQGLQFLFEYFSETQRNKGNFPGRFSGRQFSNSRSEMNVSTLELGDSALYLCASSLAGTPRGANVLTFGAGSRLTVL.

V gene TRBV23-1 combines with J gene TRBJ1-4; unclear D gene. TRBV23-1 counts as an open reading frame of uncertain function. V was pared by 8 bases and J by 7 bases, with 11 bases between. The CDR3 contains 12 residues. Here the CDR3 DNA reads TGCGCCAGCGAGGGATCGTGTGAAAAACTGTTTTTT. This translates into CASEGSCEKLFF.

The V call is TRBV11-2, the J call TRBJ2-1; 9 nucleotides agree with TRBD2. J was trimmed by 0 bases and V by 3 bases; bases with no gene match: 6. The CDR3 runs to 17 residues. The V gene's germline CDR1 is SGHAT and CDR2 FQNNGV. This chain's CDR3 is CASSLEIAGASYNEQFF. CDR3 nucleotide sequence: TGTGCCAGCAGCTTGGAAATAGCGGGGGCCTCCTACAATGAGCAGTTCTTC.

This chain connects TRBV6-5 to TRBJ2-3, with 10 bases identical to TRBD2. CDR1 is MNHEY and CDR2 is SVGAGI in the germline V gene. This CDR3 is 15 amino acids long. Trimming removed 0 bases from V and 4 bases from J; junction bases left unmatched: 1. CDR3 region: CASSYSTSGPDTQYF. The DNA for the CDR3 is TGTGCCAGCAGTTACTCGACTAGCGGGCCAGATACGCAGTATTTT.

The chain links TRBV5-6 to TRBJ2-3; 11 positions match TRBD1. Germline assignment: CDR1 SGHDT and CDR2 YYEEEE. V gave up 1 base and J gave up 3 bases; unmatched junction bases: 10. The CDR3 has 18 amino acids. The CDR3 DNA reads TGTGCCAGCAGCTTGAGATCGGGACAGGGGGTTTGGACAGATACGCAGTATTTT. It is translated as CASSLRSGQGVWTDTQYF. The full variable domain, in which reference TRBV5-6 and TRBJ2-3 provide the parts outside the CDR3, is DAGVTQSPTHLIKTRGQQVTLRCSPKSGHDTVSWYQQALGQGPQFIFQYYEEEERQRGNFPDRFSGHQFPNYSSELNVNALLLGDSALYLCASSLRSGQGVWTDTQYFGPGTRLTVL.

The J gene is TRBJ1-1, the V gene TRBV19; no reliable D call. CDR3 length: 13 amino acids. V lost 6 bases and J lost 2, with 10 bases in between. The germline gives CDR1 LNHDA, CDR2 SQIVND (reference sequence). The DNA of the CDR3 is TGTGCCAGTAGCGCAGGCCGAAACACTGAAGCTTTCTTT. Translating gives CASSAGRNTEAFF.

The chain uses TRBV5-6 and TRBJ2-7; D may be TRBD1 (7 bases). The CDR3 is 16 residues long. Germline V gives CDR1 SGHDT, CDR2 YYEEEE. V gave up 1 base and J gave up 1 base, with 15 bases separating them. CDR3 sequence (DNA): TGTGCCAGCAGCTTGCGAGGGGGGACAGATTCCTACGAGCAGTACTTC. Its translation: CASSLRGGTDSYEQYF.